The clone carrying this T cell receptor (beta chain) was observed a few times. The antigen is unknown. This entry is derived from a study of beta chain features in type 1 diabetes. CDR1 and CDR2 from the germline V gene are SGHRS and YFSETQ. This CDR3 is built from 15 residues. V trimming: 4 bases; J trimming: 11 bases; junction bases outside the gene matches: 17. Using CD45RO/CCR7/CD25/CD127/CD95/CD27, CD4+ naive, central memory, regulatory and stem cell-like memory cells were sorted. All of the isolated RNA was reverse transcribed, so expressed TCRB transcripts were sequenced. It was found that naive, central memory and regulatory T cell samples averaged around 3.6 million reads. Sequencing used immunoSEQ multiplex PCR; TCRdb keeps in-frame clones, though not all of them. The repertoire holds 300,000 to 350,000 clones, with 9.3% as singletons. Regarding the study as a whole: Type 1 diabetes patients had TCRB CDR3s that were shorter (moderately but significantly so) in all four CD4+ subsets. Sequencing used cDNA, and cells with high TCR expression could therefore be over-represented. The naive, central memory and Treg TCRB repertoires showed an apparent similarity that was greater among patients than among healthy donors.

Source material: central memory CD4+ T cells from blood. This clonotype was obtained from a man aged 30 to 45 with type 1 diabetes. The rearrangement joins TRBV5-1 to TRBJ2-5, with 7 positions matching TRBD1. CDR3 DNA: TGCGCCAGCAGCCACCGGGACAGAAACCTGGGGGAGCAGTACTTC. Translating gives CASSHRDRNLGEQYF.